This TCR beta chain emerged from a study of shared clonotypes between healthy human individuals. Some clones are missing from TCRdb's copy, which holds only in-frame ones; the method was immunoSEQ multiplex PCR. This table holds nearly 2 million clones, less than 95% found once. General study findings and limits: The expectation was that sequencing depth would affect clonotype sharing among donors. Generation probabilities were higher for clonotypes shared across all four sorted-subset donors than for unshared ones. Sharing across several donors was seen in about 5% of naive CD4 clonotypes.

This CDR3 is 18 amino acids long. The V gene's germline CDR1 is MNHEY and CDR2 SMNVEV (reference sequence). The V and J ends lost 2 bases and 0 bases, in that order; junction bases with no gene match: 10. This clone has only one observation. Its antigen remains unidentified. Naive CD8 cells, CD45RO-negative and positively selected for CCR7, excluded terminally differentiated effector memory CD45RA+ cells. Those who donated, Caucasian adults without exception, all lived in Nashville, Tennessee. The V call is TRBV27, the J call TRBJ2-4; TRBD1 agrees at 7 bases. Sequencing was done on a sample of naive CD8+ T cells sorted from blood. This receptor was obtained from a man aged 18 to 29 in good health. The CDR3: CASSLDPTGRLAKNIQYF. The CDR3 bases are TGTGCCAGCAGTTTAGACCCGACAGGGCGTCTAGCCAAAAACATTCAGTACTTC.